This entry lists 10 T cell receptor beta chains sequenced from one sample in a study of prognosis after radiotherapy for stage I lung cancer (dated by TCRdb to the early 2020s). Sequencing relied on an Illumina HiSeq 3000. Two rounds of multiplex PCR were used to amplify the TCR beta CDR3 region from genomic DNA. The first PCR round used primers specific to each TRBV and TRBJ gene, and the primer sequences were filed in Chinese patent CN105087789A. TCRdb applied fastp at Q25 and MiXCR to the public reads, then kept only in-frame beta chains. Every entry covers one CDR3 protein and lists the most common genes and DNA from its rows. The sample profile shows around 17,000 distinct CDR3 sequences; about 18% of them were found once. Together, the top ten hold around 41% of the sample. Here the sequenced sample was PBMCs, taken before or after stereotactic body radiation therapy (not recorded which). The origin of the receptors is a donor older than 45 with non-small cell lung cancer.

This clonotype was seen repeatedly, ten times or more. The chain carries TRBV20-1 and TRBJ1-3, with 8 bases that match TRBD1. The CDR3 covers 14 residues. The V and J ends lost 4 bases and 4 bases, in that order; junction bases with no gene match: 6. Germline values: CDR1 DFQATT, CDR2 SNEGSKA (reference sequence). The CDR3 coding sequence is TGCAGTGCTATGGACAGGGCGGGAGGAAACACCATATATTTT. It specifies CSAMDRAGGNTIYF.

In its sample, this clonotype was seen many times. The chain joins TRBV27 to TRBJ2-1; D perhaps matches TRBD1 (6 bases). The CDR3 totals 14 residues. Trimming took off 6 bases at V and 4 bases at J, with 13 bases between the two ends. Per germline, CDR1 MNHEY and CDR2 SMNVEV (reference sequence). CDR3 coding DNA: TGTGCCAGCAGGGGGACATGGGGATACAATGAGCAGTTCTTC. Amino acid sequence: CASRGTWGYNEQFF.

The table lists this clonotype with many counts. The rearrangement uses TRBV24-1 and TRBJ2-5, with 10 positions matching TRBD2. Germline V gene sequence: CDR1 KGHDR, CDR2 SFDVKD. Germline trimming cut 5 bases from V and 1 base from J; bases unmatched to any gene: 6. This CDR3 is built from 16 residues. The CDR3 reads CATSAATSGFQETQYF. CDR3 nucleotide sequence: TGTGCCACCAGTGCCGCGACTAGCGGGTTCCAAGAGACCCAGTACTTC.

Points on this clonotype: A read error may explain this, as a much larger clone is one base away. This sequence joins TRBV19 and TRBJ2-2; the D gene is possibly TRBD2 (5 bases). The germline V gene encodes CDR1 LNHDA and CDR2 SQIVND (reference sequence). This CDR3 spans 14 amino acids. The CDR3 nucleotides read TGTGCCAGTAGTATCTTCCAGAACACCGGGGAGCCGTTTTTT. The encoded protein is CASSIFQNTGEPFF.

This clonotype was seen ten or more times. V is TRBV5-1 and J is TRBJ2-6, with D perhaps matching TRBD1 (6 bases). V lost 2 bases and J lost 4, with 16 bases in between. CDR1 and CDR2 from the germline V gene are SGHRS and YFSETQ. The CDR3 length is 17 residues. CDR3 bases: TGCGCCAGCAGCTTAGGGGGTGGCTTCTCCGGGGCCAACGTCCTGACTTTC. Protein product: CASSLGGGFSGANVLTF.

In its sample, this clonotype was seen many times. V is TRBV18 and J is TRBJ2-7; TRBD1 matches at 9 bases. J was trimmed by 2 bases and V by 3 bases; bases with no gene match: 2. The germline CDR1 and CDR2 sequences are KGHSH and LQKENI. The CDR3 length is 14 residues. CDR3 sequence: CASSPGTGTYEQYF. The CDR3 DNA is TGTGCCAGCTCACCCGGGACAGGGACCTACGAGCAGTACTTC.

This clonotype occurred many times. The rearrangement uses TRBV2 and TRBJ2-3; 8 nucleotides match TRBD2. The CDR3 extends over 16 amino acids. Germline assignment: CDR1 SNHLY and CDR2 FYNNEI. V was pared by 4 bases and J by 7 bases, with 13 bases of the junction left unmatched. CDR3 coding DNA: TGTGCCAGCAGTGCTCTCCCGGCGGGAGGAGGCCATACGCAGTATTTT. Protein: CASSALPAGGGHTQYF.

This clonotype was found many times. CDR3 DNA: TGTGCCAGCAGCTCCAACGGCGGGGAGCTGTTTTTT. Its translation is CASSSNGGELFF. The gene calls are TRBV11-3 and TRBJ2-2; D ambiguous. Per the germline V gene, CDR1 is SGHNT and CDR2 is YENEEA. Trimming cost V 4 bases and J 7 bases, with 7 bases left between them. The CDR3 contains 12 residues.

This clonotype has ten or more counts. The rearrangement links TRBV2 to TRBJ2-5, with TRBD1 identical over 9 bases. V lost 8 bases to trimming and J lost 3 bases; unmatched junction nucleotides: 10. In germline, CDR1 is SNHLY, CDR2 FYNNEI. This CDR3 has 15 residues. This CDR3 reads CASLSDRGGEETQYF. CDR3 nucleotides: TGTGCCAGCTTGTCTGACAGGGGGGGAGAAGAGACCCAGTACTTC.

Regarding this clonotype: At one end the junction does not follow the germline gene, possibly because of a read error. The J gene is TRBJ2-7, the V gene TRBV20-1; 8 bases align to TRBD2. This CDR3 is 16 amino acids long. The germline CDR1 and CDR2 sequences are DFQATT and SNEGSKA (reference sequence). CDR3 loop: CGARGALAENYNEQYF. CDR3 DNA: TGCGGTGCTAGAGGGGCACTAGCGGAAAACTACAATGAGCAGTACTTC.